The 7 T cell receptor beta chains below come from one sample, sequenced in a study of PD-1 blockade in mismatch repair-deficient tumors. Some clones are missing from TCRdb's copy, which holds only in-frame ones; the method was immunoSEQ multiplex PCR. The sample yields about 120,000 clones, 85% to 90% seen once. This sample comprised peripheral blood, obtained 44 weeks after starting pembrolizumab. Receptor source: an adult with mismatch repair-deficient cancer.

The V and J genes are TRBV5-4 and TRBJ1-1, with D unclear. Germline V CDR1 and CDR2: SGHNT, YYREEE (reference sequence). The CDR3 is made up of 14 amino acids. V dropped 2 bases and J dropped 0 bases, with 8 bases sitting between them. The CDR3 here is CASSFTGMNTEAFF. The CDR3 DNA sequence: TGTGCCAGCAGCTTTACTGGAATGAACACTGAAGCTTTCTTT.

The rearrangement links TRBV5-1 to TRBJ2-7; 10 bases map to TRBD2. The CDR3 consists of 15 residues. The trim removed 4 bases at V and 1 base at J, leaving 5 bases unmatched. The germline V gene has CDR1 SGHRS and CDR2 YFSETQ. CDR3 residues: CASSLTLAGSYEQYF. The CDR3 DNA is TGCGCCAGCAGCCTGACACTAGCGGGGTCCTACGAGCAGTACTTC.

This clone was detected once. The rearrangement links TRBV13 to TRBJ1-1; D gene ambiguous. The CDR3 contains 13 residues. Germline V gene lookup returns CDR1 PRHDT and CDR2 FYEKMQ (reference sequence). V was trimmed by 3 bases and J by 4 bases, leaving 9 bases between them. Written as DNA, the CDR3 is TGTGCCAGCAGCTTTGGGGATGGCACTGAAGCTTTCTTT. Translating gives CASSFGDGTEAFF.

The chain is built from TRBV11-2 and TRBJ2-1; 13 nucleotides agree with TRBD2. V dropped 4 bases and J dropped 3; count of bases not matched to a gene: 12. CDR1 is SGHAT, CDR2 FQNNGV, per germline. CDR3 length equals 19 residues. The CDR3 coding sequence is TGTGCCAGCAGCTCCCCCCTGGGACTAGCGGGGCCGAGCTACAATGAGCAGTTCTTC. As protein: CASSSPLGLAGPSYNEQFF.

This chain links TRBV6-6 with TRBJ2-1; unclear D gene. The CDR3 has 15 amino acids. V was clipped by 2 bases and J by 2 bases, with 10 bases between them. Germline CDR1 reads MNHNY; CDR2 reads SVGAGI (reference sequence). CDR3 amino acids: CASSYVAFPYNEQFF. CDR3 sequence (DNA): TGTGCCAGCAGTTACGTGGCGTTCCCCTACAATGAGCAGTTCTTC.

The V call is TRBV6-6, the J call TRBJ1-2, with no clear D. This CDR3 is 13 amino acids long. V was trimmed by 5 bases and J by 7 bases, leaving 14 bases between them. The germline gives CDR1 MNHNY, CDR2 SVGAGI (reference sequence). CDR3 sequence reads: CASSGQTVGGYTF. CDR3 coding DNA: TGTGCCAGCAGTGGTCAGACGGTGGGTGGCTACACCTTC.

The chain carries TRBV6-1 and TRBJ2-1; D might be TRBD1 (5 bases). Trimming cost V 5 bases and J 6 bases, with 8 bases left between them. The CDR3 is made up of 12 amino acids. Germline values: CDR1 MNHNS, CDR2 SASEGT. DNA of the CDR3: TGTGCCAGCAGTCAAAGGGGCAATGAGCAGTTCTTC. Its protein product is CASSQRGNEQFF.